The following is a T cell receptor (beta chain) sequence with its context. Gene and germline names: mouse. Sequencing ends 1 residue short of the CDR3 end; the germline J gene provides the rest. The entry originates in a study of tissue T cells after allogeneic stem cell transplantation. J lost 6 bases, V lost 6 bases, and 6 bases had no gene match. The CDR3 loop spans 14 amino acids. The germline V gene has CDR1 KGHTA and CDR2 FRNEEI. Time point described: mouse harvest day 14 after allogeneic transplant. Tail vein injection delivered 10^7 T-cell-depleted bone marrow cells and 10^6 splenic CD5+ T cells. The repertoire was sequenced with immunoSEQ multiplex PCR; TCRdb's copy has only in-frame clones and lacks some. There are 4,000 or so clones in the sample; 45% to 50% occur only once, and more than 25% lies in the top ten.

Sequencing was performed on gut tissue. This TCR derives from a female BALB/c mouse given C57BL/6 T cells with graft-versus-host disease after an allogeneic hematopoietic cell transplant. The genes are TRBV24 and TRBJ2-7, with 12 positions matching TRBD2. CDR3 amino acids: CASSYDWGGFEQYF. CDR3 bases read: TGTGCCAGCAGCTACGACTGGGGGGGCTTTGAACAGTAC.